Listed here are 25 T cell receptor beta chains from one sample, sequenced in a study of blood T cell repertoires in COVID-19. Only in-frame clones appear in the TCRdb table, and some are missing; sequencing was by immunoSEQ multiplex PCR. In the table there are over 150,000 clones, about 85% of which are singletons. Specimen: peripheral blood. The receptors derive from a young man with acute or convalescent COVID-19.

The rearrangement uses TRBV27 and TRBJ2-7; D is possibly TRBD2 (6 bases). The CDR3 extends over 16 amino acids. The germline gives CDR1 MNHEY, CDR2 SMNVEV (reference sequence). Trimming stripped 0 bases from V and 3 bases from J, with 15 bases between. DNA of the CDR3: TGTGCCAGCAGTTTATCGGGGCGGGGTAGCTTCTACGAGCAGTACTTC. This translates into CASSLSGRGSFYEQYF.

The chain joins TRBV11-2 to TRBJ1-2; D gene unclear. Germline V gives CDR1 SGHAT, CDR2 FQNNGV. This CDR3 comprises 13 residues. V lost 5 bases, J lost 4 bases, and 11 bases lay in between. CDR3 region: CASSPGSVYGYTF. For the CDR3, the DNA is TGTGCCAGCAGCCCAGGTTCGGTCTATGGCTACACCTTC.

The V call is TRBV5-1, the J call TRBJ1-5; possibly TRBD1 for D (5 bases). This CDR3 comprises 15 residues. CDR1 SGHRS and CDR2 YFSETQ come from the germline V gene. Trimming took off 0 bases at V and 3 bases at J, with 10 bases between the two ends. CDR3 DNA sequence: TGCGCCAGCAGCTTGGAAGGACAACCCAATCAGCCCCAGCATTTT. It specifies CASSLEGQPNQPQHF.

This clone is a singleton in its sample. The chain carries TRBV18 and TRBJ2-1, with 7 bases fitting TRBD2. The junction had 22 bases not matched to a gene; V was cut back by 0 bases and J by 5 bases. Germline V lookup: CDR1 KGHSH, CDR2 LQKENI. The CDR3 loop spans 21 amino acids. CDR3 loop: CASSPPTLNSATGGTHNEQFF. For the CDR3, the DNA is TGTGCCAGCTCACCACCAACGTTGAATTCGGCGACCGGGGGGACCCACAATGAGCAGTTCTTC.

The CDR3 loop reads CASSLTGQGARQETQYF. Here the CDR3 DNA reads TGTGCCAGCAGCTTAACAGGGCAGGGGGCGAGGCAAGAGACCCAGTACTTC. The chain employs TRBV7-3 and TRBJ2-5; 8 nucleotides match TRBD1. Germline-derived CDR1 and CDR2 are SGHTA and FQGTGA. The CDR3 is 17 residues long. V was pared by 0 bases and J by 2 bases, with 8 bases of the junction left unmatched.

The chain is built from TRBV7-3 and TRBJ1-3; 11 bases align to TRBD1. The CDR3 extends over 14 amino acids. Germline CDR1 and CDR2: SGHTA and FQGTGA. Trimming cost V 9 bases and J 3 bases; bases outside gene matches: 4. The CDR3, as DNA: TGTGCCAGAGGACAGGGGGCGAGTGGAAACACCATATATTTT. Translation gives CARGQGASGNTIYF.

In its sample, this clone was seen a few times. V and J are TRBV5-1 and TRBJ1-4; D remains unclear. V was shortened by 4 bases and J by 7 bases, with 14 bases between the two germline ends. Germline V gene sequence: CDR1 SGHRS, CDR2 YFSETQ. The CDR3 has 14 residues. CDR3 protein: CASSPGIFPEKLFF. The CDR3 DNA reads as TGCGCCAGCAGCCCCGGGATCTTTCCTGAAAAACTGTTTTTT.

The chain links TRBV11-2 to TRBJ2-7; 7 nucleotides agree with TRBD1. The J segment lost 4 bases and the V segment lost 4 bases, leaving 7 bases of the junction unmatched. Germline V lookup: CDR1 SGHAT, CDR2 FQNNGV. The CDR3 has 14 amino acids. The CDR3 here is CASSSTGMGYEQYF. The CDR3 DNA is TGTGCCAGCAGCTCGACAGGGATGGGTTACGAGCAGTACTTC.

DNA for the CDR3: TGTGCCACCACCCTATGGACTACCAGCACAGATACGCAGTATTTT. This sequence encodes CATTLWTTSTDTQYF. The chain uses TRBV15 and TRBJ2-3; perhaps TRBD2 as D (6 bases). V was pared by 7 bases and J by 0 bases, with 14 bases between. The CDR3 is 15 residues long. Germline CDR1 LNHNV, CDR2 YYDKDF (reference sequence).

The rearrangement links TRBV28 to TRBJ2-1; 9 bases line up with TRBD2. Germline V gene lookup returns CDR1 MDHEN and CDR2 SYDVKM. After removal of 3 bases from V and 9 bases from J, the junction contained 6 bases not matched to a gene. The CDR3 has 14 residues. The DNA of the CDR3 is TGTGCCAGCAGTTTTAGCGGGAGCTCGGGTGAGCAGTTCTTC. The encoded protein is CASSFSGSSGEQFF.

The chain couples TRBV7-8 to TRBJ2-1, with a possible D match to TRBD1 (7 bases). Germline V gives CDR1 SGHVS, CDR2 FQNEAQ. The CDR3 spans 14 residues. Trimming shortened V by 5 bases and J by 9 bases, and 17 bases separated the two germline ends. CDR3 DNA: TGTGCCAGCAGCCATGGCGGGACAGACGGTGAGCAGTTCTTC. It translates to CASSHGGTDGEQFF.

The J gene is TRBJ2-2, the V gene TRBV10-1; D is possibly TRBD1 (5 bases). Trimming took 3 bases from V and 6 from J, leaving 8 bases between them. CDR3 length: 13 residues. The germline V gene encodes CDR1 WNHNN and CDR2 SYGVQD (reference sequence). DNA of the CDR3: TGCGCCAGCAGTGAACAGGTTGCCGGGGAGCTGTTTTTT. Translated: CASSEQVAGELFF.

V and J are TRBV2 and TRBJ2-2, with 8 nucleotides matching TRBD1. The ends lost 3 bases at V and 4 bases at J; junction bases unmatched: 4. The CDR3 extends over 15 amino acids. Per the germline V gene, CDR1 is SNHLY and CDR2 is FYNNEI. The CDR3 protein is CASSEATGVTGELFF. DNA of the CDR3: TGTGCCAGCAGTGAGGCGACAGGGGTCACCGGGGAGCTGTTTTTT.

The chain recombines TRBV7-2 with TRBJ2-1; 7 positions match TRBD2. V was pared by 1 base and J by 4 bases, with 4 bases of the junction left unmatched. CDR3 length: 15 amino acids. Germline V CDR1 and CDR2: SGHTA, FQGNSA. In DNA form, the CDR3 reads TGTGCCAGCAGCTTAGGGCTAGCGGATTACAATGAGCAGTTCTTC. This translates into CASSLGLADYNEQFF.

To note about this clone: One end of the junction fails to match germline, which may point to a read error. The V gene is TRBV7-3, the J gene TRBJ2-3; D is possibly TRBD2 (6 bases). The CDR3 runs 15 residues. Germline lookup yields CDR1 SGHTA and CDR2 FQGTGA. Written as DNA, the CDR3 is TGTGCCAGCAGCGTAACTAGGGGAGGCCCAGATACGCAGTATTTT. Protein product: CASSVTRGGPDTQYF.

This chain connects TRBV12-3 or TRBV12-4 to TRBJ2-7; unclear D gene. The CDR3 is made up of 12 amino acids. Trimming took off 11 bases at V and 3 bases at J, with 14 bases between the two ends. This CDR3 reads CACSRGSYEQYF. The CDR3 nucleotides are TGTGCCTGCTCTAGAGGAAGCTACGAGCAGTACTTC.

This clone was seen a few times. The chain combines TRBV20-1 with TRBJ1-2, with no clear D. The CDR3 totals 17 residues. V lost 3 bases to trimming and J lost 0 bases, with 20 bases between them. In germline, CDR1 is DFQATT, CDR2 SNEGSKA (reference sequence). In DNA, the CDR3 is TGCAGTGCTAGTCAACTTTATACTGGTACTTCTAACTATGGCTACACCTTC. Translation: CSASQLYTGTSNYGYTF.

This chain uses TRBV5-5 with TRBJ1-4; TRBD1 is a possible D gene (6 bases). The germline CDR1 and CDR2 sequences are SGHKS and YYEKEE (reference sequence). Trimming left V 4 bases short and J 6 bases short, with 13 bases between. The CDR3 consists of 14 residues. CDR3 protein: CASSLRGADEKLFF. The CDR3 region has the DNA TGTGCCAGCAGCCTGCGGGGGGCAGATGAAAAACTGTTTTTT.

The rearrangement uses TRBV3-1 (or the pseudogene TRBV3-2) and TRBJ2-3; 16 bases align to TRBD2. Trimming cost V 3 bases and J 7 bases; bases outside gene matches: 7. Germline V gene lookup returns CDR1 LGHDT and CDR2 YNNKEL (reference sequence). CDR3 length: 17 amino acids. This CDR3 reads CASSHRGTSGGANTQYF. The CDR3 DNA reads TGTGCCAGCAGCCATCGAGGGACTAGCGGGGGGGCTAATACGCAGTATTTT.

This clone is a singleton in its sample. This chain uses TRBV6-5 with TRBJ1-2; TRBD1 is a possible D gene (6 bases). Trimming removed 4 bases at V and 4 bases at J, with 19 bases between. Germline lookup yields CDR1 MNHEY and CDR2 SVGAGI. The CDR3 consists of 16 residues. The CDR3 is CASSSGGGAGLYGYTF. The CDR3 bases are TGTGCCAGCAGTTCCGGGGGGGGCGCAGGTCTCTATGGCTACACCTTC.

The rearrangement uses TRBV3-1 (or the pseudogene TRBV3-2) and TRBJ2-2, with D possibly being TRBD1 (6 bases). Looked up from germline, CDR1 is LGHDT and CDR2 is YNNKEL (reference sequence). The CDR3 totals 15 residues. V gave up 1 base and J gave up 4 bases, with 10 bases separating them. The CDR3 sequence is CASSQVGHFTGELFF. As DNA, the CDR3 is TGTGCCAGCAGCCAAGTGGGACACTTCACCGGGGAGCTGTTTTTT.

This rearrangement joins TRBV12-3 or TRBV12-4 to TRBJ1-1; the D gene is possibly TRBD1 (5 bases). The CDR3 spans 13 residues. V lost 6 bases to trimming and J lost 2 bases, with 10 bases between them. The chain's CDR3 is CASSAGFNTEAFF. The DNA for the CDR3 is TGTGCCAGCAGCGCAGGGTTTAACACTGAAGCTTTCTTT.

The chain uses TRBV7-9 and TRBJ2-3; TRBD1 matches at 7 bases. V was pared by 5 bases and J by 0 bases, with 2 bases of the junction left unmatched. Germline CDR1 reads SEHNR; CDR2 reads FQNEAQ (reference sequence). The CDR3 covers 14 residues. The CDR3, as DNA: TGTGCCAGCAGCGCGACAGGGAGCACAGATACGCAGTATTTT. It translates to CASSATGSTDTQYF.

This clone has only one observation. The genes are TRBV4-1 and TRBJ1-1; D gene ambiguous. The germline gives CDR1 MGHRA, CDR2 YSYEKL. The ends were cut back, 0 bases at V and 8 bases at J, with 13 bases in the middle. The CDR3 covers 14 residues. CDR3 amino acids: CASSQELTGREAFF. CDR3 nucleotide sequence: TGCGCCAGCAGCCAAGAATTAACCGGGAGGGAAGCTTTCTTT.

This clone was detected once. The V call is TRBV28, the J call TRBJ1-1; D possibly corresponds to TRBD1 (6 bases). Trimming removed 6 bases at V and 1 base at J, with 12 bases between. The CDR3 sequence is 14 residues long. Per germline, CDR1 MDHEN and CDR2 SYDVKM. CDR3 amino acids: CASSPWGQNTEAFF. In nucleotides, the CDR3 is TGTGCCAGCAGCCCCTGGGGGCAGAACACTGAAGCTTTCTTT.